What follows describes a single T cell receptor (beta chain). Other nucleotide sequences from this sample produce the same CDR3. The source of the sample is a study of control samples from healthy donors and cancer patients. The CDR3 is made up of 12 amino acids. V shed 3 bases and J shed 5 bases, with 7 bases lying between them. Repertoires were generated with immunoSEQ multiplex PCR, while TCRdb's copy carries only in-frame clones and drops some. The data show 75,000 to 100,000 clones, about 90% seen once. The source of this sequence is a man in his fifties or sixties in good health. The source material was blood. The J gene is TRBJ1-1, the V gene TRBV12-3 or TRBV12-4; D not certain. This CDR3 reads CASSFSGTEAFF. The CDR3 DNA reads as TGTGCCAGCAGTTTCTCCGGGACTGAAGCTTTCTTT.